The rows below give T cell receptor beta chains drawn from one sample of a study of Ad26.COV2.S vaccination and SARS-CoV-2 variants. The table came from immunoSEQ multiplex PCR; TCRdb's copy has only in-frame clones and leaves some out. The profile covers around 400,000 clones, with approximately 90% appearing a single time and 12% taken by the ten largest. The sample was peripheral blood, taken in a trial of Ad26.COV2.S vaccine versus placebo. The receptors were gathered from a person between 18 and 65 years old who received the Ad26.COV2.S COVID-19 vaccine or a placebo. Both conserved end residues are part of each CDR3. D genes are given only for firm matches. Not all rows give a size; the values are once, few, many and, for expanded clones, a class.

v_gene	j_gene	d_gene	abundance	CDR3aa	CDR3nt
TRBV4-3	TRBJ2-7	-	few	CASSQDSGPTYEQYF	TGCGCCAGCAGCCAAGATTCAGGGCCAACCTACGAGCAGTACTTC
TRBV6-2/TRBV6-3	TRBJ1-1	TRBD1	-	CASSYPRTGPDTEAFF	TGTGCCAGCAGTTACCCTCGGACAGGCCCGGACACTGAAGCTTTCTTT
TRBV27	TRBJ1-3	-	-	CASSLKSSGNTIYF	TGTGCCAGCAGTTTAAAGAGCTCTGGAAACACCATATATTTT
TRBV7-2	TRBJ2-1	-	-	CASSLVLEGQFF	TGTGCCAGCAGCTTAGTTCTAGAGGGGCAGTTCTTC
TRBV5-1	TRBJ2-1	TRBD1	-	CASSLWTGEGEQFF	TGCGCCAGCAGCCTCTGGACAGGGGAGGGTGAGCAGTTCTTC
TRBV6-5	TRBJ1-6	-	-	CASSYSTGGRNSPLHF	TGTGCCAGCAGTTACTCGACCGGGGGCAGGAATTCACCCCTCCACTTT
TRBV19	TRBJ2-2	TRBD2	-	CASSIRGGVAGVAGELFF	TGTGCCAGTAGTATCAGAGGGGGAGTAGCGGGAGTGGCCGGGGAGCTGTTTTTT
TRBV11-2	TRBJ2-7	-	-	CASIPRGTYEQYF	TGTGCCAGCATCCCGAGAGGGACCTACGAGCAGTACTTC
TRBV28	TRBJ2-7	TRBD2	-	CASSSGTSGRAEYEQYF	TGTGCCAGCAGTTCCGGGACTAGCGGGAGGGCCGAGTACGAGCAGTACTTC
TRBV6-5	TRBJ1-5	-	-	CASSYSTNQPQHF	TGTGCCAGCAGTTACTCGACCAATCAGCCCCAGCATTTT
TRBV7-9	TRBJ2-1	-	-	CASSLGFSGGAGYNEQFF	TGTGCCAGCAGCTTAGGTTTTAGTGGCGGGGCGGGGTACAATGAGCAGTTCTTC
TRBV11-2	TRBJ2-3	TRBD2	-	CASATSGRIDTQYF	TGTGCCAGCGCTACTAGCGGGAGGATAGATACGCAGTATTTT
TRBV7-2	TRBJ2-2	-	-	CASSSGPGNTGELFF	TGTGCCAGCAGCTCTGGTCCAGGGAACACCGGGGAGCTGTTTTTT
TRBV12-3/TRBV12-4	TRBJ2-5	-	-	CASSLAGGETQYF	TGTGCCAGCAGTTTAGCGGGAGGAGAGACCCAGTACTTC
TRBV27	TRBJ2-1	-	-	CASSRSNRLDEQFF	TGTGCCAGCAGTCGATCCAACCGTTTGGATGAGCAGTTCTTC
TRBV9	TRBJ2-6	TRBD1	once	CASNLGTGSGANVLTF	TGTGCCAGCAACCTTGGGACAGGGTCTGGGGCCAACGTCCTGACTTTC
TRBV30	TRBJ1-6	TRBD1	-	CAWSTLPGQGNSPLHF	TGTGCCTGGAGCACCCTCCCGGGACAGGGGAATTCACCCCTCCACTTT
TRBV11-3	TRBJ2-1	TRBD2	-	CASSLDGGRGSNEQFF	TGTGCCAGCAGCTTAGATGGCGGGAGGGGATCCAATGAGCAGTTCTTC
TRBV7-8	TRBJ2-1	TRBD2	-	CASSQNAGTRAINEQFF	TGTGCCAGCAGCCAGAACGCCGGGACTAGAGCCATCAATGAGCAGTTCTTC
TRBV11-3	TRBJ2-1	-	-	CASSFTGGNIGEQFF	TGTGCCAGCAGCTTTACGGGCGGGAATATTGGTGAGCAGTTCTTC
TRBV2	TRBJ1-6	-	-	CASTLYPNSPLHF	TGTGCCAGCACCTTATACCCTAATTCACCCCTCCACTTT
TRBV30	TRBJ1-1	-	-	CAWRQMNTEAFF	TGTGCCTGGAGACAAATGAACACTGAAGCTTTCTTT
TRBV9	TRBJ2-3	TRBD2	-	CASSPGTSPATDTQYF	TGTGCCAGCAGCCCCGGGACTAGCCCCGCCACAGATACGCAGTATTTT
TRBV7-6	TRBJ2-1	-	-	CASRSEGGTHNEQFF	TGTGCCAGCAGATCAGAGGGGGGCACCCACAATGAGCAGTTCTTC
TRBV5-1	TRBJ1-2	TRBD1	-	CASYPGQENYGYTF	TGCGCCAGTTACCCGGGACAGGAAAACTATGGCTACACCTTC
TRBV3-1/TRBV3-2	TRBJ1-1	-	-	CASSAREGTEAFF	TGTGCCAGCAGCGCTCGCGAAGGGACTGAAGCTTTCTTT
TRBV5-1	TRBJ1-3	-	once	CASSGGGQGNTIYF	TGCGCCAGCAGCGGTGGGGGGCAAGGAAACACCATATATTTT
TRBV2	TRBJ2-1	-	-	CACPGIRSEQFF	TGTGCCTGTCCCGGGATTCGCAGTGAGCAGTTCTTC
TRBV11-3	TRBJ2-2	TRBD2	-	CASSFAGLAVTGELFF	TGTGCCAGCAGCTTTGCGGGTCTAGCGGTCACCGGGGAGCTGTTTTTT
TRBV9	TRBJ2-3	-	-	CASSVARGRHTDTQYF	TGTGCCAGCAGCGTAGCACGGGGGAGACACACAGATACGCAGTATTTT
TRBV28	TRBJ1-5	-	-	CASSLRGFYSNQPQHF	TGTGCCAGCAGTTTAAGGGGTTTCTATAGCAATCAGCCCCAGCATTTT
TRBV3-1/TRBV3-2	TRBJ2-2	TRBD1	-	CASSLTRQQGVFTGELFF	TGTGCCAGCAGCTTAACCCGTCAACAGGGGGTATTCACCGGGGAGCTGTTTTTT
TRBV27	TRBJ2-7	-	-	CASSPTGGSVGGHEQYF	TGTGCCAGCAGTCCCACCGGGGGCTCGGTTGGGGGACACGAGCAGTACTTC
TRBV6-2/TRBV6-3	TRBJ1-5	-	-	CASSYGWGGLSQPQHF	TGTGCCAGCAGTTACGGGTGGGGGGGCCTCAGTCAGCCCCAGCATTTT
TRBV4-1	TRBJ2-1	-	-	CASSPSVSSYNEQFF	TGCGCCAGCAGCCCTAGCGTCAGCTCCTACAATGAGCAGTTCTTC
TRBV12-3/TRBV12-4	TRBJ1-2	-	once	CASSLVGSGYTF	TGTGCCAGCAGTTTAGTGGGGAGCGGCTACACCTTC
TRBV18	TRBJ2-7	-	-	CASSTLALSSYEQYF	TGTGCCAGCTCAACCCTAGCGCTTAGCTCCTACGAGCAGTACTTC
TRBV9	TRBJ1-1	-	few	CASSATGYNTEAFF	TGTGCCAGCAGCGCGACAGGTTATAACACTGAAGCTTTCTTT
TRBV5-4	TRBJ2-1	TRBD2	-	CASTWASGRTEQFF	TGTGCCAGCACTTGGGCTAGCGGGAGAACGGAGCAGTTCTTC
TRBV5-8	TRBJ2-4	TRBD2	-	CASSFAGGGKNIQYF	TGTGCCAGCAGCTTTGCGGGAGGGGGCAAAAACATTCAGTACTTC
TRBV27	TRBJ1-5	TRBD1	-	CASRRRGAYSNQPQHF	TGTGCCAGCAGACGCAGGGGGGCTTATAGCAATCAGCCCCAGCATTTT
TRBV29-1	TRBJ2-7	TRBD2	-	CSVQGSGRIVQYF	TGCAGCGTTCAAGGTAGCGGGAGGATTGTGCAGTACTTC
TRBV7-8	TRBJ2-3	-	-	CASSYTDTQYF	TGTGCCAGCAGCTACACAGATACGCAGTATTTT
TRBV24-1	TRBJ2-1	TRBD2	-	CATSDPVAGAYNEQFF	TGTGCCACCAGTGACCCCGTAGCGGGAGCCTACAATGAGCAGTTCTTC
TRBV5-1	TRBJ2-3	-	-	CASSPSSGITDTQYF	TGCGCCAGCAGCCCGTCGTCAGGGATCACAGATACGCAGTATTTT
TRBV7-2	TRBJ2-1	-	-	CASSSLRGDEQFF	TGTGCCAGCAGCTCGCTTCGGGGTGATGAGCAGTTCTTC